The next 17 T cell receptor beta chains were all read from a single sample in a study of tumor-infiltrating lymphocytes in primary liver carcinoma. Co-extraction of RNA and DNA was performed on about 18-33 mg of unsorted bulk tissue. A primer matching the constant region was used to make TCR beta cDNA from 500 to 600 ng of total RNA. What produced the TCR beta libraries was three nested multiplex PCR rounds using slightly modified ARM-PCR. In the first two PCR rounds, TRBV1-TRBV30 forward primers were paired with a C-beta reverse primer, and each round lasted approximately 9 cycles. TCRdb redid the calling of the multiplex PCR reads with MiXCR, one entry per CDR3 protein. The sample includes some 120,000 distinct CDR3 sequences, roughly three fifths of them seen just once. Sequencing used liver tumor tissue from sampling region 3. Subset noted: tumor region T3, left-lateral pole. Receptor source: a woman aged 55 to 70 with primary liver carcinoma and hepatitis B virus infection.

This clonotype was recorded at least ten times. The V call is TRBV29-1, the J call TRBJ2-1; 9 nucleotides line up with TRBD2. In germline, CDR1 is SQVTM, CDR2 ANQGSEA. The junction had 10 bases not matched to a gene; V was cut back by 5 bases and J by 8 bases. The CDR3 extends over 14 amino acids. The CDR3 is CSVLGGRAVDEQFF. The CDR3 DNA reads as TGCAGCGTTCTAGGCGGGAGGGCCGTAGATGAGCAGTTCTTC.

This chain joins TRBV11-1 and TRBJ1-1; perhaps TRBD1 as D (5 bases). Germline values: CDR1 SGHAT, CDR2 FQDESV (reference sequence). V dropped 5 bases and J dropped 10 bases, with 20 bases sitting between them. The CDR3 totals 14 residues. The CDR3 nucleotides read TGTGCCAGCAGCCAGGACATATTGAACACAGGAGCTTTCTTT. This gives the protein CASSQDILNTGAFF.

In the case of this clonotype: At one end, the junction sequence differs from germline, possibly due to a read error. This chain connects TRBV11-2 to TRBJ2-1, with D perhaps matching TRBD1 (6 bases). Germline assignment: CDR1 SGHAT and CDR2 FQNNGV. The CDR3 is 16 residues long. The CDR3 DNA reads as TGTCCCAGCAGCTTAGATCTGACGGGTGGGGGCAGTGAGCAGTTCTTC. It is translated as CPSSLDLTGGGSEQFF.

This clonotype was recorded only once. The V call is TRBV11-2, the J call TRBJ2-7; 7 bases line up with TRBD1. This CDR3 comprises 15 residues. The trim removed 5 bases at V and 3 bases at J, leaving 10 bases unmatched. The germline V gene encodes CDR1 SGHAT and CDR2 FQNNGV. CDR3 in DNA: TGTGCCAGCAGCCCAGCGAAAGGGGGCGTCTACGAGCAGTACTTC. It codes for CASSPAKGGVYEQYF.

In regard to this clonotype: A read error may explain this, as a much larger clone is one base away. The gene calls are TRBV5-4 and TRBJ2-5, with 8 bases fitting TRBD1. Germline V lookup: CDR1 SGHNT, CDR2 YYREEE (reference sequence). J was trimmed by 4 bases and V by 5 bases; bases with no gene match: 10. This CDR3 has 15 amino acids. DNA of the CDR3: TGTGCCAGCAGGTCCGGACAGGGAAGGTTAGAGACCCAGTACTTC. It is translated as CASRSGQGRLETQYF.

As for this clonotype: A much bigger clone sits one base away, suggesting this may be a read error. The CDR3 region is CASSPTTKETQYF. For the CDR3, the DNA is TGTGCCAGCAGCCCTACGACCAAAGAGACCCAGTACTTC. The genes are TRBV28 and TRBJ2-5; no reliable D call. The ends were cut back, 6 bases at V and 3 bases at J, with 11 bases in the middle. This CDR3 is 13 amino acids long. Germline loops: CDR1 MDHEN, CDR2 SYDVKM.

About this clonotype: One base away lies a much larger clone, so this may be a sequencing read error. V and J are TRBV6-1 and TRBJ1-5; maybe TRBD1 (6 bases). Germline CDR1 and CDR2: MNHNS and SASEGT. There are 13 residues in the CDR3. CDR3 nucleotide sequence: TGTGGCAGCAGAAAAGGGGGATATCAGCCCCAGCATTTT. This codes for CGSRKGGYQPQHF.

This clonotype was recorded many times. The V and J genes are TRBV29-1 and TRBJ1-1; tentatively, D is TRBD1 (5 bases). Trimming cost V 4 bases and J 7 bases, with 10 bases left between them. Per germline, CDR1 SQVTM and CDR2 ANQGSEA. This CDR3 region has 11 residues. This CDR3 reads CSVALQVEAFF. In nucleotides, the CDR3 is TGCAGCGTTGCACTACAGGTTGAAGCTTTCTTT.

This clonotype occurred a few times. The rearrangement uses TRBV7-9 and TRBJ2-7; TRBD1 matches 9 bases. Germline V gene sequence: CDR1 SEHNR, CDR2 FQNEAQ (reference sequence). Trimming removed 5 bases from V and 5 bases from J; junction bases left unmatched: 7. The CDR3 runs 14 residues. The CDR3 region has the DNA TGTGCCAGCAGCCGACAGGGGGTAATGGACGAGCAGTACTTC. The encoded protein is CASSRQGVMDEQYF.

Of note for this clonotype: The junction departs from germline at one end; a sequencing error may be responsible. The CDR3 region has the DNA TGTGCTAGTACCGTCGACAGGGGGTACGAGCAATACTTC. Its translation is CASTVDRGYEQYF. The chain combines TRBV12-5 with TRBJ2-7, with 9 bases lining up with TRBD1. This CDR3 comprises 13 residues. The V gene's germline CDR1 is LGHNT and CDR2 FRNRAP.

This clonotype was found many times. This rearrangement joins TRBV12-3 or TRBV12-4 to TRBJ2-7; either TRBD1 or TRBD2 may supply D (5 bases each). With 7 bases removed from V and 2 bases from J, the gap between germline ends came to 21 bases. The CDR3 covers 16 residues. CDR3 DNA: TGTGCCAGCACCTCGTTGGGGCGGGCTACGACCTACGAGCAGTACTTC. As protein: CASTSLGRATTYEQYF.

The chain employs TRBV18 and TRBJ2-3; no clear D. The CDR3 is 16 residues long. Germline assignment: CDR1 KGHSH and CDR2 LQKENI. V was shortened by 1 base and J by 1 base, with 12 bases between the two germline ends. For the CDR3, the DNA is TGTGCCAGCTCACCACAAGCGACTCTCGGCACAGATACGCAGTATTTT. Amino acid sequence: CASSPQATLGTDTQYF.

Comment on this clonotype: A junction end diverges from the germline sequence, so it may reflect a read error. This chain links TRBV11-3 with TRBJ2-7, with a tentative D call TRBD2 (7 bases). Per germline, CDR1 SGHNT and CDR2 YENEEA. The CDR3 contains 18 residues. The CDR3 region has the DNA TGTACCAGCAGCCCAACGTCCGGGACTAAGAGGGGGGCCTACGAGCAGTACTTC. Amino acid sequence: CTSSPTSGTKRGAYEQYF.

With regard to this clonotype: A read error may be the cause here, since a much bigger clone is one base away. The conserved closing phenylalanine or tryptophan is absent in this CDR3, likely reflecting a read error. The V and J genes are TRBV5-1 and TRBJ2-1; D is possibly TRBD2 (6 bases). Germline CDR1 is SGHRS and CDR2 is YFSETQ. The CDR3 is made up of 15 amino acids. V shed 7 bases and J shed 1 base, with 15 bases lying between them. As DNA, the CDR3 is TGCGCCAGCGGAAGCTCGGGGGTTTCCTACAATGAGCAGTTCTTA. Translated: CASGSSGVSYNEQFL.

This clonotype was picked up a small number of times. The junction departs from the called germline gene at one end, perhaps through a read error. This chain joins TRBV4-1 and TRBJ1-2; weak D call: TRBD1 (5 bases). This CDR3 is 19 amino acids long. The germline CDR1 and CDR2 sequences are MGHRA and YSYEKL. For the CDR3, the DNA is TGCGCCAGCAGCCCCAAGGTGGGGGACCGGCTCGCGTCTAACTATGGCCACACCTTC. Encoded protein: CASSPKVGDRLASNYGHTF.

As regards this clonotype: The junction departs from the called germline gene at one end, perhaps through a read error. The chain recombines TRBV28 with TRBJ2-1; 10 nucleotides agree with TRBD2. Germline loops: CDR1 MDHEN, CDR2 SYDVKM. The CDR3 is 14 amino acids. The CDR3 here is CVSSLAGALNEQFF. In DNA, the CDR3 is TGTGTCAGCAGTCTAGCGGGAGCCCTCAATGAGCAGTTCTTC.

The rearrangement links TRBV29-1 to TRBJ2-7; D is possibly TRBD2 (5 bases). V was clipped by 3 bases and J by 9 bases, with 18 bases between them. Per the germline V gene, CDR1 is SQVTM and CDR2 is ANQGSEA. CDR3 length equals 13 residues. This CDR3 is CSVDDGIWARQYF. The CDR3 DNA sequence: TGCAGCGTTGATGACGGGATATGGGCCAGGCAGTACTTC.